This T cell receptor (beta chain) emerged from a study of T cells after yellow fever vaccination. Study findings and constraints: Most primary-vaccination clones reappeared after the booster (approximately 95% CD4, about 87% CD8). The CD4 compartment and the CD8 compartment contained a small share of clonotypes in common. Peaking faster, on day 5 versus 15, the secondary response was nonetheless weaker.

On this clonotype itself: What it binds is unknown.

This CDR3 is 16 amino acids long. Germline V lookup: CDR1 SGHRS, CDR2 YFSETQ. V lost 3 bases and J 1 base, leaving 14 bases between the germline ends. By 5'RACE template switching, TCR cDNA was produced, with a universal primer site and UMIs added in the process. TCRdb recomputed calls from the 5' RACE reads with MiXCR, one row per CDR3 protein. The repertoire holds roughly 310,000 distinct CDR3 sequences, 8.7% seen once, with roughly 18% in the top ten. This sequence joins TRBV5-1 and TRBJ2-4, with no clear D. Sample: PBMCs, taken on the day of the first yellow fever vaccination. The sequence was collected from a man aged 18 to 30 who received the YFV17D yellow fever vaccine. The CDR3 DNA follows: TGCGCCAGCAGCTCTTCGACATCCACGGCCAAAAACATTCAGTACTTC. Encoded protein: CASSSSTSTAKNIQYF.